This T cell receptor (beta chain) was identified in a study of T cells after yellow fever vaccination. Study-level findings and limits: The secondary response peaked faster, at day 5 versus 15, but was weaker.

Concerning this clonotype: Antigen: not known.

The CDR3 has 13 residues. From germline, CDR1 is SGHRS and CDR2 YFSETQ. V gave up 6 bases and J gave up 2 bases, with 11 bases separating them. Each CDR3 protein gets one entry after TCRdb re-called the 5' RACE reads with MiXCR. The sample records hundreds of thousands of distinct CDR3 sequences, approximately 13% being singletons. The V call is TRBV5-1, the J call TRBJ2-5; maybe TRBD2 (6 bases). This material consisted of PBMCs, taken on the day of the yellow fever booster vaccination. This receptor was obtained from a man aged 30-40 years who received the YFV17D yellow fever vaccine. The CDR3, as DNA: TGCGCCAGCACCCAGGGAGGTCAAGAGACCCAGTACTTC. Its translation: CASTQGGQETQYF.